This TCR beta chain stems from a study of vaccination and CD4 T cells after COVID-19. With the Oncomine TCR Beta short-read assay, DNA from cultured CD4+ T cells was sequenced. MiXCR, run by TCRdb on the PCR reads, gives a single entry per CDR3 protein. The sample lists about 19,000 distinct CDR3 sequences, approximately 30% occurring once. With regard to this clonotype: Its target is unknown.

Trimming cost V 0 bases and J 6 bases, with 11 bases left between them. This CDR3 is built from 13 residues. Germline loops: CDR1 GTSNPN, CDR2 SVGIG (reference sequence). Sample treatment: roughly 10-day PBMC culture with coronavirus spike peptide pools or control peptides (ViraFEST assay). Positive PCR dates ranged from March to December 2020; these dates predated US Alpha, Beta and Delta variants. The chain links TRBV30 to TRBJ1-2; the D gene is possibly TRBD1 (6 bases). Source material: cultured CD4+ T cells from blood. The origin of this receptor is a human donor with COVID-19. The CDR3 here is CAWSVRGWNGYTF. DNA of the CDR3: TGTGCCTGGAGTGTGAGGGGGTGGAATGGCTACACCTTC.